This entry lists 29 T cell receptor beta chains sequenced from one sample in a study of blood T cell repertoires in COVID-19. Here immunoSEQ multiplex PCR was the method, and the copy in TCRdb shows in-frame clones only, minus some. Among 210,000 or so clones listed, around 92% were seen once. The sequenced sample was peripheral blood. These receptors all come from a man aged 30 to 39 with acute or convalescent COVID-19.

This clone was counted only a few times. The CDR3 sequence: CASRTRGSATQYF. In DNA, the CDR3 is TGTGCCAGCAGGACCCGGGGGAGCGCGACCCAGTACTTC. This chain joins TRBV6-6 and TRBJ2-5, with D maybe TRBD2 (6 bases). Trimming took 6 bases from V and 7 from J, leaving 15 bases between them. CDR3 length: 13 amino acids. The germline V gene has CDR1 MNHNY and CDR2 SVGAGI (reference sequence).

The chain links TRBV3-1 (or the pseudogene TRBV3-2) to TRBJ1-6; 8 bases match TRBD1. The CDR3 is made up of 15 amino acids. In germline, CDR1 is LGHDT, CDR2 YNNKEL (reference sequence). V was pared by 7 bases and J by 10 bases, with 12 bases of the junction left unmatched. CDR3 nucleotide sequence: TGTGCCAGCACCCTAAAAGACAGGGGACCGTCACCCCTCCACTTT. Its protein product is CASTLKDRGPSPLHF.

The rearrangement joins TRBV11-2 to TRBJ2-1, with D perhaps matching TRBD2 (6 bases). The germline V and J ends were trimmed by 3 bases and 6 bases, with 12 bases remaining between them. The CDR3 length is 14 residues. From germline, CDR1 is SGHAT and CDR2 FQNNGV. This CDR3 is CASSLNYGGNEQFF. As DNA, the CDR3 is TGTGCCAGCAGCTTGAATTACGGGGGCAATGAGCAGTTCTTC. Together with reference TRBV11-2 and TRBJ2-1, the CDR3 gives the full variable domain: EAGVAQSPRYKIIEKRQSVAFWCNPISGHATLYWYQQILGQGPKLLIQFQNNGVVDDSQLPKDRFSAERLKGVDSTLKIQPAKLEDSAVYLCASSLNYGGNEQFFGPGTRLTVL.

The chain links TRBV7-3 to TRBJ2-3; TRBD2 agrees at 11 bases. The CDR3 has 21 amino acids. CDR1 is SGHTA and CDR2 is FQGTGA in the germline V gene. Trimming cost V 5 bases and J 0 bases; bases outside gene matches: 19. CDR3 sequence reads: CASSPLAGDPLGTISTDTQYF. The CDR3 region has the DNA TGTGCCAGCAGCCCACTAGCGGGGGACCCTTTGGGTACTATAAGCACAGATACGCAGTATTTT.

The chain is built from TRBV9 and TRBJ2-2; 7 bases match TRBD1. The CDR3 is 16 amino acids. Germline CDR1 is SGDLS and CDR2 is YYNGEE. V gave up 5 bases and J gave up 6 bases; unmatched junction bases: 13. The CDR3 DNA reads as TGTGCCAGCAGTCTTTCGACAGGGTTAGAGGCCGGGGAGCTGTTTTTT. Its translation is CASSLSTGLEAGELFF.

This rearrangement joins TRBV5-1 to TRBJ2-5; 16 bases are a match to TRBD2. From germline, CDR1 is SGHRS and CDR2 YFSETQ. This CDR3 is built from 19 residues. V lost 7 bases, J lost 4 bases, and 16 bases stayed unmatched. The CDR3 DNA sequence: TGCGCCAGCCGCTCCTCCGGGACTAGCGGGGGGGCTTTGAGAGAGACCCAGTACTTC. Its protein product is CASRSSGTSGGALRETQYF.

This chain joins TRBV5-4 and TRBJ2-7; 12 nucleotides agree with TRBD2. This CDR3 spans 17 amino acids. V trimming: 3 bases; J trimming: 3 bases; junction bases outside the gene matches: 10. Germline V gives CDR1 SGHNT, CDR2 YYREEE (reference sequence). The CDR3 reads CASSYRTSGTRFYEQYF. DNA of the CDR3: TGTGCCAGCAGCTATAGGACTAGCGGGACCCGGTTCTACGAGCAGTACTTC.

The DNA for the CDR3 is TGTGCCAGCAGCCAAGGAACTAGCGGGGTTCTTCAGTACTTC. Translation gives CASSQGTSGVLQYF. The chain uses TRBV3-1 (or the pseudogene TRBV3-2) and TRBJ2-4; 10 nucleotides align to TRBD2. V lost 1 base to trimming and J lost 11 bases; unmatched junction nucleotides: 5. CDR1 is LGHDT, CDR2 YNNKEL, per germline (reference sequence). This CDR3 comprises 14 residues.

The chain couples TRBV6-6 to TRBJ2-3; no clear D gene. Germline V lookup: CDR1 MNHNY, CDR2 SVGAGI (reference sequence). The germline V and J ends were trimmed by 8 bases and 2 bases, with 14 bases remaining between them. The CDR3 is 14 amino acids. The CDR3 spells CASATRGVTDTQYF. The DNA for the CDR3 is TGTGCCAGCGCCACCCGCGGTGTCACAGATACGCAGTATTTT.

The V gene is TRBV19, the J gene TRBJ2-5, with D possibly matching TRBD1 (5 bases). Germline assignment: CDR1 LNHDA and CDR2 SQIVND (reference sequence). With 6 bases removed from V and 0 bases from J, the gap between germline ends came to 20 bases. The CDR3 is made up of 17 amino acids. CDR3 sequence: CASSIQMRQRNQETQYF. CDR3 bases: TGTGCCAGTAGCATACAAATGCGACAGAGGAACCAAGAGACCCAGTACTTC.

CDR3 sequence: CASSEDRGEQFF. CDR3 sequence (DNA): TGTGCCAGCAGTGAGGACAGGGGTGAGCAGTTCTTC. The V call is TRBV25-1, the J call TRBJ2-1, with 9 bases lining up with TRBD1. Germline loops: CDR1 MGHDK, CDR2 SYGVNS. The J segment lost 9 bases and the V segment lost 3 bases, leaving 0 bases of the junction unmatched. The CDR3 totals 12 residues.

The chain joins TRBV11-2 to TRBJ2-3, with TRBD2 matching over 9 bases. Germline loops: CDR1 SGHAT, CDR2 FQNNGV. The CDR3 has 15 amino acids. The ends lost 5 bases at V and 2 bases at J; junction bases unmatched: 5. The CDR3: CASSEGLANTDTQYF. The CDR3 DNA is TGTGCCAGCAGCGAGGGACTAGCAAACACAGATACGCAGTATTTT.

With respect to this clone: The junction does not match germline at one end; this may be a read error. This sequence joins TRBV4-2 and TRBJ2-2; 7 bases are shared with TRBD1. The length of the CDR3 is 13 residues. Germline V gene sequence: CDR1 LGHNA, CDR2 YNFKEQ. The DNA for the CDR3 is TGTGCCAGCAACCAAGGGGGCAGGGGGGAGCTGTTTTTT. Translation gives CASNQGGRGELFF.

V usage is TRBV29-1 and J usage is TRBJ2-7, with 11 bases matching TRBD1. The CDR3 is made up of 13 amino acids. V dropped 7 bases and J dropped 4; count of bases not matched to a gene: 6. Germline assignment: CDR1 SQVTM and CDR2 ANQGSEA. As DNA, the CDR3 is TGCAGCGGGACAGGGGGCTCAGGGTACGAGCAGTACTTC. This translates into CSGTGGSGYEQYF.

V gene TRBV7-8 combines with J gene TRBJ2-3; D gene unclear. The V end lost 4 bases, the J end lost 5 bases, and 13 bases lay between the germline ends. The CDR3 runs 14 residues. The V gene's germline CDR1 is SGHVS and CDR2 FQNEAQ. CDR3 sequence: CASSSTLPGDTQYF. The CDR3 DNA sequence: TGTGCCAGCAGCTCCACGCTCCCGGGAGATACGCAGTATTTT.

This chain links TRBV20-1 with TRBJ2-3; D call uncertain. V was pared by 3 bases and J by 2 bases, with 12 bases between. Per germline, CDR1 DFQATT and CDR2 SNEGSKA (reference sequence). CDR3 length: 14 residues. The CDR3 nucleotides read TGCAGTGCTAGTCGTCAGATTAACACAGATACGCAGTATTTT. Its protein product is CSASRQINTDTQYF.

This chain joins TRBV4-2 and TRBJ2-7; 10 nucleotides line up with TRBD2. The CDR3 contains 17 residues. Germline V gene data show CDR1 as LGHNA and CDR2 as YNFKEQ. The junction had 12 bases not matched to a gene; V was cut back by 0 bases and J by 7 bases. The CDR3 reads CASSQDRRLAGGGEQYF. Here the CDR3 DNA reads TGTGCCAGCAGCCAAGATCGCCGACTAGCGGGCGGGGGAGAGCAGTACTTC.

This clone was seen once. The CDR3 bases are TGTGCCAGCAGCTTAGGGCTAGCGGGGGCAGATACGCAGTATTTT. Protein: CASSLGLAGADTQYF. The rearrangement joins TRBV7-2 to TRBJ2-3, with 10 positions matching TRBD2. The CDR3 extends over 15 amino acids. Losses at the gene ends were 1 base for V and 4 bases for J; bases not matched to a gene: 2. Germline CDR1 is SGHTA and CDR2 is FQGNSA.

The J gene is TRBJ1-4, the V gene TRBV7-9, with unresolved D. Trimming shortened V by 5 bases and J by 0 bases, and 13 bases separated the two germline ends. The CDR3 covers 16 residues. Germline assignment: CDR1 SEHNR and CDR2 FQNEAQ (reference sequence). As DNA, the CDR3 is TGTGCCAGCAGCGCCCAGAAACTAGCAACTAATGAAAAACTGTTTTTT. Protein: CASSAQKLATNEKLFF. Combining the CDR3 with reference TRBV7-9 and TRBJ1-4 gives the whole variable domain DTGVSQNPRHKITKRGQNVTFRCDPISEHNRLYWYRQTLGQGPEFLTYFQNEAQLEKSRLLSDRFSAERPKGSFSTLEIQRTEQGDSAMYLCASSAQKLATNEKLFFGSGTQLSVL.

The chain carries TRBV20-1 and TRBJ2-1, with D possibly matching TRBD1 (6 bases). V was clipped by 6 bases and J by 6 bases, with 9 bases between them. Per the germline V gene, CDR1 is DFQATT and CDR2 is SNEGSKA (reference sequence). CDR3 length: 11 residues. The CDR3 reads CSARTVNEQFF. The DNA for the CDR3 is TGCAGTGCGCGGACAGTCAATGAGCAGTTCTTC.

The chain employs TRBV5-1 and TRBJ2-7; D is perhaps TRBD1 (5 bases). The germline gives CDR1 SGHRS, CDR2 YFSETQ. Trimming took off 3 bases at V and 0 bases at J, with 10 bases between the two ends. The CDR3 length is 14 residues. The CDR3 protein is CASSSLTASYEQYF. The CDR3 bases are TGCGCCAGCAGCTCATTGACAGCCTCCTACGAGCAGTACTTC.

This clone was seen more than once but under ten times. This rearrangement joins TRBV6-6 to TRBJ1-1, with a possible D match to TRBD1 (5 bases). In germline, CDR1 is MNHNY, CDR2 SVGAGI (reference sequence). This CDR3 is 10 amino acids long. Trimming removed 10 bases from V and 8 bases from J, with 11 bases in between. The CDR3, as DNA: TGTGCCACGCAGGGTGTCGAAGCTTTCTTT. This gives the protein CATQGVEAFF.

The CDR3 region has the DNA TGTGCCACAGCCACAGGGGTCACCGGGGAGCTGTTTTTT. As protein: CATATGVTGELFF. This sequence joins TRBV24-1 and TRBJ2-2, with 7 bases matching TRBD1. The CDR3 extends over 13 amino acids. V lost 10 bases and J lost 4; bases outside the gene matches: 5. Germline V gene lookup returns CDR1 KGHDR and CDR2 SFDVKD.

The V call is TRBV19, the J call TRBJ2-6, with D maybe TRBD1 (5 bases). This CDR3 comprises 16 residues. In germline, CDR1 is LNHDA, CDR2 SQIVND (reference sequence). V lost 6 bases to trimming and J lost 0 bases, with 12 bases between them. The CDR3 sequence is CASSLTAYSGANVLTF. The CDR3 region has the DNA TGTGCCAGTAGCCTGACAGCCTACTCTGGGGCCAACGTCCTGACTTTC.

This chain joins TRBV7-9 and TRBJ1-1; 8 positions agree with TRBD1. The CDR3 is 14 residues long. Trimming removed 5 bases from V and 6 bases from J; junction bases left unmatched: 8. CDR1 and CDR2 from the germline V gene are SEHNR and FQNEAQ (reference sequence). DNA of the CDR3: TGTGCCAGCAGCCGGACGACAGGGGACCCTGAAGCTTTCTTT. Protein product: CASSRTTGDPEAFF.

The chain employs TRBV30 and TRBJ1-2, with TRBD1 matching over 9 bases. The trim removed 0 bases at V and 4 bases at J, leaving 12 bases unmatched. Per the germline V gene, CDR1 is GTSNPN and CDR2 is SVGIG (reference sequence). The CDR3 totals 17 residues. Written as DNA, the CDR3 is TGTGCCTGGAGTGTCCCTGGGGACAGGGTGAAAACCTATGGCTACACCTTC. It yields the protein CAWSVPGDRVKTYGYTF.

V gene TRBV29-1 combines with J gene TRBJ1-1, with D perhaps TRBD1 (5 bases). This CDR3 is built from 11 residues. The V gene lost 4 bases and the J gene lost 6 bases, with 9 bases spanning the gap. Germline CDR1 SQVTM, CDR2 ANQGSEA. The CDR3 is CSVVTGAEAFF. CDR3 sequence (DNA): TGCAGCGTTGTAACGGGGGCTGAAGCTTTCTTT.

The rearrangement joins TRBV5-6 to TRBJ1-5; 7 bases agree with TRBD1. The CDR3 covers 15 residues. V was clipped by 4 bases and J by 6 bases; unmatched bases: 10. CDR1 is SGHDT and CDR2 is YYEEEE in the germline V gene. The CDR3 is CASSTGQVLSQPQHF. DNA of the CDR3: TGTGCCAGCAGCACCGGACAGGTCCTGTCTCAGCCCCAGCATTTT.

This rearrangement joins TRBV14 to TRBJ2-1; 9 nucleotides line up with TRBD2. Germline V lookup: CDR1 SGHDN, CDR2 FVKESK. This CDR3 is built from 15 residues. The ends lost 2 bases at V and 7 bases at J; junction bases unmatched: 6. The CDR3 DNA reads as TGTGCCAGCAGCCAACTAGCGGGGCAAGGGAATGAGCAGTTCTTC. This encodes CASSQLAGQGNEQFF. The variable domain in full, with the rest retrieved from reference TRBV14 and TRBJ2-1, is EAGVTQFPSHSVIEKGQTVTLRCDPISGHDNLYWYRRVMGKEIKFLLHFVKESKQDESGMPNNRFLAERTGGTYSTLKVQPAELEDSGVYFCASSQLAGQGNEQFFGPGTRLTVL.